Listed below are T cell receptor beta chains from one sample, sequenced in a study of blood T cell repertoires in COVID-19. The table came from immunoSEQ multiplex PCR; TCRdb's copy has only in-frame clones and leaves some out. The sample lists around 140,000 clones, around 82% occurring once. The sample taken for sequencing was peripheral blood. All receptors come from a human donor with acute or convalescent COVID-19. The donor label of this sample is uncertain. CDR3s include the opening cysteine and the closing phenylalanine or tryptophan.

J: TRBJ1-2; V: TRBV2; CDR3: CASSAQIDRGHGYTF
J: TRBJ1-3; V: TRBV5-1; CDR3: CASSPLGADYSGNTIYF
J: TRBJ1-2; V: TRBV5-1; CDR3: CASSLRDSGPNYGYTF
J: TRBJ1-1; V: TRBV10-3; CDR3: CATGQVMNTEAFF
J: TRBJ2-3; V: TRBV7-8; CDR3: CASSLPRKGIGTSTDTQYF
J: TRBJ2-1; V: TRBV20-1; CDR3: CSASEGASSYNEQFF
J: TRBJ1-3; V: TRBV19; CDR3: CASWGSSGNTIYF
J: TRBJ2-5; V: TRBV7-9; CDR3: CASSPRGLGETQYF
J: TRBJ2-7; V: TRBV10-1; CDR3: CASSESSAGLRHEQYF
J: TRBJ2-3; V: TRBV6-1; CDR3: CASSARGTPSTDTQYF
J: TRBJ1-2; V: TRBV5-1; CDR3: CASRGTVNYGYTF
J: TRBJ2-7; V: TRBV4-2; CDR3: CASSRAGTTGEQYF
J: TRBJ2-1; V: TRBV7-9; CDR3: CASSLWSGVGEQFF
J: TRBJ2-3; V: TRBV6-2/TRBV6-3; CDR3: CASSYSRYSGVPTDTQYF
J: TRBJ2-2; V: TRBV29-1; CDR3: CSASRTGGTGELFF
J: TRBJ1-1; V: TRBV5-1; CDR3: CASSLTTTAGTEAFF
J: TRBJ1-5; V: TRBV30; CDR3: CAWSVGTGNQPQHF
J: TRBJ1-2; V: TRBV19; CDR3: CASRMAAPGGYKNYGYTF
J: TRBJ1-4; V: TRBV20-1; CDR3: CSADREKLFF
J: TRBJ1-1; V: TRBV5-6; CDR3: CASSPEVGGTLRENTEAFF
J: TRBJ2-2; V: TRBV6-5; CDR3: CASSWAGATGELFF
J: TRBJ1-6; V: TRBV10-1; CDR3: CASSDGGLSPLHF
J: TRBJ2-6; V: TRBV25-1; CDR3: CALESGANVLTF
J: TRBJ1-6; V: TRBV19; CDR3: CASSTSGQGGSPLHF
J: TRBJ2-3; V: TRBV7-6; CDR3: CASSSRGDTQYF
J: TRBJ1-3; V: TRBV5-1; CDR3: CASSLDTGGGNTIYF
J: TRBJ1-2; V: TRBV21-1; CDR3: CASRGGQANYGYTF
J: TRBJ2-1; V: TRBV7-9; CDR3: CASSLGTAYNEQFF
J: TRBJ2-1; V: TRBV3-1/TRBV3-2; CDR3: CASSLGRGMSAYNEQFF
J: TRBJ1-2; V: TRBV9; CDR3: CASSVGGNYGYTF
J: TRBJ1-3; V: TRBV5-6; CDR3: CASSPGTGFGNTIYF
J: TRBJ1-6; V: TRBV5-8; CDR3: CASSLAHHF
J: TRBJ2-1; V: TRBV5-6; CDR3: CASSFGTGGTAWVHEQFF
J: TRBJ2-1; V: TRBV29-1; CDR3: CSVVLFGGAVLNEQFF
J: TRBJ2-5; V: TRBV5-6; CDR3: CASSSSSGGARETQYF
J: TRBJ2-6; V: TRBV5-1; CDR3: CASSSSDIPGANVLTF
J: TRBJ1-5; V: TRBV2; CDR3: CASRGTGGWQPQHF
J: TRBJ1-1; V: TRBV9; CDR3: CASSVTVMNTEAFF
J: TRBJ1-6; V: TRBV6-5; CDR3: CASSSTGNYNSPLHF
J: TRBJ2-2; V: TRBV5-5; CDR3: CASSSVGTGELFF